This T cell receptor beta chain was recovered during a study of OX40 agonist ivuxolimab in advanced cancers. For the study at large: Patients were treated with intravenous ivuxolimab, dosed at 0.01 to 10 mg/kg and infused every 2 weeks. Patients achieving partial responses numbered three: one hepatocellular carcinoma case and two cutaneous melanoma cases.

Assay: immunoSEQ multiplex PCR; the TCRdb copy retains only in-frame clones and omits some. The table shows approximately 90,000 clones, with 70% to 90% occurring only once. This CDR3 region has 15 residues. Germline CDR1 and CDR2: MGHRA and YSYEKL. J gave up 2 bases and V 5 bases, and 6 bases lay outside the gene matches. The clonotype comes from an adult with an advanced solid tumor such as melanoma, head and neck, liver or kidney cancer. The source was CD4+ or CD8+ T cells sorted from blood, collected in a trial of the OX40 agonist ivuxolimab. V gene TRBV4-1 combines with J gene TRBJ2-3; 8 bases fit TRBD1. The CDR3 region is CASSGRQGNTDTQYF. As DNA, the CDR3 is TGCGCCAGCAGCGGACGACAGGGGAACACAGATACGCAGTATTTT.